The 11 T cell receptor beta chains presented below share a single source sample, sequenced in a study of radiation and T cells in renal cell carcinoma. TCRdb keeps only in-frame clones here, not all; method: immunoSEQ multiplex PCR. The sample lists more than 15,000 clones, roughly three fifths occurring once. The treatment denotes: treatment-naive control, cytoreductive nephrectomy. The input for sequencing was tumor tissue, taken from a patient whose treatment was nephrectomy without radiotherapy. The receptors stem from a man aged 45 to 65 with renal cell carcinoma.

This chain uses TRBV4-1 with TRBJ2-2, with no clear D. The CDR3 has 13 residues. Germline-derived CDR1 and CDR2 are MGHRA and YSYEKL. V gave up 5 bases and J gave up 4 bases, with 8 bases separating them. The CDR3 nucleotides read TGCGCCAGCAGCTATCAGATCACCGGGGAGCTGTTTTTT. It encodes CASSYQITGELFF.

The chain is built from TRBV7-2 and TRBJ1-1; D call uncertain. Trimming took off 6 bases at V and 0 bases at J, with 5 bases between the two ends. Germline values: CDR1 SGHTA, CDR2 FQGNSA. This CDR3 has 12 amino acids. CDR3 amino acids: CASRGLNTEAFF. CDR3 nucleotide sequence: TGTGCCAGCAGGGGCCTGAACACTGAAGCTTTCTTT.

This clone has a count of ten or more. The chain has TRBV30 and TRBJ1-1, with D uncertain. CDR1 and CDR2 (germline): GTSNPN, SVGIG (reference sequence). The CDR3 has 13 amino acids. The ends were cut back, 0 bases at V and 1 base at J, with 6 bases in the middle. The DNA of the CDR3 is TGTGCCTGGAGTGTACACGGGAACACTGAAGCTTTCTTT. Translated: CAWSVHGNTEAFF. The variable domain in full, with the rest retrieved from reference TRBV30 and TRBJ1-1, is SQTIHQWPATLVQPVGSPLSLECTVEGTSNPNLYWYRQAAGRGLQLLFYSVGIGQISSEVPQNLSASRPQDRQFILSSKKLLLSDSGFYLCAWSVHGNTEAFFGQGTRLTVV.

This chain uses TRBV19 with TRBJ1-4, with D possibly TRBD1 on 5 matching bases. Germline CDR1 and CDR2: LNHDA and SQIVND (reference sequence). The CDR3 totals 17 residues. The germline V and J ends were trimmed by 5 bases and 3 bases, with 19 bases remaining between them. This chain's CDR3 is CASSPGRDPAANEKLFF. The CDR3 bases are TGTGCCAGTAGTCCGGGCAGGGACCCTGCGGCTAATGAAAAACTGTTTTTT. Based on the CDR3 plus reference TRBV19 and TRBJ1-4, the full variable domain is DGGITQSPKYLFRKEGQNVTLSCEQNLNHDAMYWYRQDPGQGLRLIYYSQIVNDFQKGDIAEGYSVSREKKESFPLTVTSAQKNPTAFYLCASSPGRDPAANEKLFFGSGTQLSVL.

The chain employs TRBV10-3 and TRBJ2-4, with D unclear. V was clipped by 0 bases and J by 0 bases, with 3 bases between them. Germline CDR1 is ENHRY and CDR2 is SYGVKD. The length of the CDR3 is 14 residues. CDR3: CAISESLAKNIQYF. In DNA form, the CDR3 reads TGTGCCATCAGTGAGTCCCTAGCCAAAAACATTCAGTACTTC.

CDR3 sequence reads: CASSDNSYNEQFF. DNA of the CDR3: TGTGCCAGCAGTGACAACTCCTACAATGAGCAGTTCTTC. J is TRBJ2-1 and V is TRBV6-4; unclear D gene. Deletions cut 2 bases from V and 0 bases from J, with 2 bases between. Germline assignment: CDR1 MRHNA and CDR2 SNTAGT. This CDR3 is built from 13 residues.

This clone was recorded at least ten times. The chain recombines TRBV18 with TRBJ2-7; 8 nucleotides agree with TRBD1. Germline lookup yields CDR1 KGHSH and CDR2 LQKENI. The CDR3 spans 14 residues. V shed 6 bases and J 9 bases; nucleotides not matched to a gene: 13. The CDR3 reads CASSRTGTSEAQYF. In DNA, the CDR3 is TGTGCCAGCTCGCGGACAGGGACCTCTGAGGCGCAGTACTTC. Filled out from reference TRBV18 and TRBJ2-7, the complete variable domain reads NAGVMQNPRHLVRRRGQEARLRCSPMKGHSHVYWYRQLPEEGLKFMVYLQKENIIDESGMPKERFSAEFPKEGPSILRIQQVVRGDSAAYFCASSRTGTSEAQYFGPGTRLTVT.

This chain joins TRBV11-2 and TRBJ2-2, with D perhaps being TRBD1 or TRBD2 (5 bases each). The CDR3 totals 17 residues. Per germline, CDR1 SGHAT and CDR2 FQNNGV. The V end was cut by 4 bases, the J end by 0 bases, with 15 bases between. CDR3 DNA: TGTGCCAGCAGCTGGGGGAGTACGGCCGCGAACACCGGGGAGCTGTTTTTT. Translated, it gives CASSWGSTAANTGELFF.

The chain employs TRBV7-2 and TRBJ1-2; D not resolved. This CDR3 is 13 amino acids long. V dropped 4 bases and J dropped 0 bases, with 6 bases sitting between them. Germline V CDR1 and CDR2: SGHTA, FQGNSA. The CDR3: CASSSDPNYGYTF. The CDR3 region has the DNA TGTGCCAGCAGCTCCGACCCTAACTATGGCTACACCTTC.

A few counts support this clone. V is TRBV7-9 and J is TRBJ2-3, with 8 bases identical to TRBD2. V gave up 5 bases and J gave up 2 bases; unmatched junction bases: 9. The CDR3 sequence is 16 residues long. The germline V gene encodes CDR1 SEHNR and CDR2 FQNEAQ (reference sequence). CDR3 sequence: CASSPREGGPTDTQYF. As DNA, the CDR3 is TGTGCCAGCAGCCCCCGGGAGGGGGGACCCACAGATACGCAGTATTTT.

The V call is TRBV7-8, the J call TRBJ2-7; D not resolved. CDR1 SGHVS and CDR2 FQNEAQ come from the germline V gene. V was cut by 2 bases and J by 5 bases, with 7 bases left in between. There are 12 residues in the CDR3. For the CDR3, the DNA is TGTGCCAGCAGCTTATTGGGGAACGAGCAGTACTTC. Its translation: CASSLLGNEQYF.